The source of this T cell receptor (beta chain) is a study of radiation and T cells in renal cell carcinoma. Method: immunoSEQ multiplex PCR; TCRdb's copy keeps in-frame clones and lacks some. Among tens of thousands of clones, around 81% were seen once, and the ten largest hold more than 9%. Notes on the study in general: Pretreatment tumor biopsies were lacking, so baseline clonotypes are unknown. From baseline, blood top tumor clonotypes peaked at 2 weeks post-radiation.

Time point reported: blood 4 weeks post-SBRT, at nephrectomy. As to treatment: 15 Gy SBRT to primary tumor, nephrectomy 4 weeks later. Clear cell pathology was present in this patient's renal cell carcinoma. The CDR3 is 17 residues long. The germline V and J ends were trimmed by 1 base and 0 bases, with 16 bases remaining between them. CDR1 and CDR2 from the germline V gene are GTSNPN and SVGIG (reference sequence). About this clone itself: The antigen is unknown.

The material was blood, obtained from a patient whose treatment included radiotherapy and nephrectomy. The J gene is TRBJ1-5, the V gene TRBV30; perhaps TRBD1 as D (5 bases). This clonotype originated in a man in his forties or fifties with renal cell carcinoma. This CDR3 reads CAWSGSGGTFSNQPQHF. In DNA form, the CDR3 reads TGTGCCTGGAGTGGCTCGGGGGGAACTTTTAGCAATCAGCCCCAGCATTTT.